This is a list of T cell receptor beta chains from one sample in a study of blood T cell repertoires in COVID-19. Using immunoSEQ multiplex PCR, the repertoire was profiled, and TCRdb retains in-frame clones only, with some absent. The sample lists 200,000 to 300,000 clones; 70% to 90% were seen once. The sample was peripheral blood. These TCRs come from a man in his fifties with acute or convalescent COVID-19. The CDR3 runs from the conserved cysteine through the conserved F or W. A D gene is named only where the DNA matches it firmly. The listing skips clone size in some rows; elsewhere it reads once, few, many or a size class.

D | size | J | V | CDR3 | DNA
NA | NA | TRBJ1-6 | TRBV10-3 | CAISDRDTNYNSPLHF | TGTGCCATCAGTGATAGGGACACAAACTATAATTCACCCCTCCACTTT
TRBD1 | NA | TRBJ2-5 | TRBV12-3/TRBV12-4 | CASRRGPRETQYF | TGTGCCAGCAGGAGGGGGCCGAGGGAGACCCAGTACTTC
TRBD2 | NA | TRBJ2-7 | TRBV29-1 | CSAGGNPYEQYF | TGCAGTGCGGGGGGCAATCCCTACGAGCAGTACTTC
NA | NA | TRBJ1-1 | TRBV10-1 | CASREQRNTEAFF | TGCGCCAGCAGGGAACAGAGGAACACTGAAGCTTTCTTT
NA | NA | TRBJ2-5 | TRBV11-1 | CASRRGAGPETQYF | TGTGCCAGCAGGCGGGGAGCAGGCCCCGAGACCCAGTACTTC
TRBD2 | NA | TRBJ2-1 | TRBV3-1/TRBV3-2 | CASSQDFAGGGNEQFF | TGTGCCAGCAGCCAAGATTTTGCGGGAGGGGGCAATGAGCAGTTCTTC
TRBD1 | NA | TRBJ1-1 | TRBV19 | CASNPRTGKNTEAFF | TGTGCCAGTAACCCGAGGACAGGGAAGAACACTGAAGCTTTCTTT
NA | NA | TRBJ1-1 | TRBV5-1 | CASSPGVFGDTEAFF | TGCGCCAGCAGCCCTGGGGTCTTCGGGGACACTGAAGCTTTCTTT
TRBD1 | NA | TRBJ1-6 | TRBV13 | CASSQTGFYNSPLHF | TGTGCCAGCAGCCAGACAGGGTTCTATAATTCACCCCTCCACTTT
TRBD1 | NA | TRBJ1-2 | TRBV6-5 | CASSYFDRVNYGYTF | TGTGCCAGCAGTTACTTTGACAGGGTGAATTATGGCTACACCTTC
TRBD1 | once | TRBJ1-2 | TRBV5-6 | CASSRDRSNYGYTF | TGTGCCAGCAGCCGGGACAGATCTAACTATGGCTACACCTTC
NA | NA | TRBJ2-7 | TRBV9 | CASSSPDTSYEQYF | TGTGCCAGCAGCTCACCGGACACTTCCTACGAGCAGTACTTC
TRBD1 | NA | TRBJ2-7 | TRBV7-9 | CASSLPLGQGVSSYEQYF | TGTGCCAGCAGCTTACCACTAGGACAGGGGGTAAGCTCCTACGAGCAGTACTTC
NA | NA | TRBJ1-2 | TRBV5-8 | CASSTGQPANGYTF | TGTGCCAGCAGCACAGGACAGCCAGCGAATGGCTACACCTTC
TRBD1 | NA | TRBJ2-7 | TRBV6-1 | CASSEERDRPYEQYF | TGTGCCAGCAGTGAAGAAAGGGACAGACCCTACGAGCAGTACTTC
TRBD1 | NA | TRBJ2-7 | TRBV25-1 | CASSKQGSNYEQYF | TGTGCCAGCAGCAAACAGGGGTCCAACTACGAGCAGTACTTC
NA | NA | TRBJ1-5 | TRBV6-5 | CASSYSISSNQPQHF | TGTGCCAGCAGTTACTCGATCAGTAGCAATCAGCCCCAGCATTTT
NA | NA | TRBJ2-7 | TRBV11-2 | CASSFRRPPPSEQYF | TGTGCCAGCAGCTTCCGCCGGCCACCTCCTAGCGAGCAGTACTTC
TRBD1 | NA | TRBJ1-2 | TRBV7-2 | CASSLWQGVANYGYTF | TGTGCCAGCAGCTTATGGCAGGGGGTAGCTAACTATGGCTACACCTTC
TRBD1 | few | TRBJ2-1 | TRBV6-5 | CASSYRDRAYNEQFF | TGTGCCAGCAGTTACCGGGACAGGGCCTACAATGAGCAGTTCTTC
TRBD2 | NA | TRBJ2-2 | TRBV6-5 | CASTGLAGAIGELFF | TGTGCCAGCACCGGACTAGCGGGAGCGATCGGGGAGCTGTTTTTT
TRBD2 | NA | TRBJ2-3 | TRBV9 | CASSATGLATDTQYF | TGTGCCAGCAGCGCCACGGGACTAGCCACAGATACGCAGTATTTT
TRBD1 | NA | TRBJ1-2 | TRBV19 | CASSIPGQAPGYTF | TGTGCCAGTAGTATACCGGGACAGGCGCCTGGCTACACCTTC
NA | NA | TRBJ2-5 | TRBV6-6 | CASLGAEETQYF | TGTGCCAGCCTAGGGGCGGAGGAGACCCAGTACTTC
NA | NA | TRBJ2-1 | TRBV27 | CASSLSSPGYNEQFF | TGTGCCAGCAGTTTGAGTTCCCCCGGGTACAATGAGCAGTTCTTC
TRBD2 | NA | TRBJ2-7 | TRBV27 | CASSRSPSGVAYEQYF | TGTGCCAGCAGCCGATCCCCAAGCGGGGTAGCCTACGAGCAGTACTTC
NA | NA | TRBJ2-3 | TRBV7-3 | CASSLTDLAPDTQYF | TGTGCCAGCAGCTTAACAGATCTAGCCCCGGATACGCAGTATTTT
NA | NA | TRBJ2-7 | TRBV11-2 | CASSLASGHYEQYF | TGTGCCAGCAGCTTAGCCTCGGGACACTACGAGCAGTACTTC
TRBD1 | once | TRBJ1-1 | TRBV5-6 | CASSPRDRDTEAFF | TGTGCCAGCAGCCCCCGGGACAGGGACACTGAAGCTTTCTTT
NA | NA | TRBJ1-6 | TRBV6-5 | CASSYVGRGWNSPLHF | TGTGCCAGCAGTTACGTCGGCAGGGGTTGGAATTCACCCCTCCACTTT
NA | NA | TRBJ1-5 | TRBV5-8 | CASSLQRGTDSNQPQHF | TGTGCCAGCAGCCTTCAGCGGGGGACCGATAGCAATCAGCCCCAGCATTTT
NA | NA | TRBJ2-7 | TRBV4-1 | CASSQDPEEGIYEQYF | TGCGCCAGCAGCCAAGACCCGGAGGAGGGGATCTACGAGCAGTACTTC
NA | NA | TRBJ1-3 | TRBV7-9 | CASSSSGAGNTIYF | TGTGCCAGCAGCTCCTCAGGGGCTGGAAACACCATATATTTT
TRBD1 | NA | TRBJ2-7 | TRBV15 | CATSRTGTDTYEQYF | TGTGCCACCAGCAGAACCGGGACAGACACCTACGAGCAGTACTTC
NA | once | TRBJ1-1 | TRBV19 | CASREVGNTEAFF | TGTGCCAGCCGGGAGGTCGGGAACACTGAAGCTTTCTTT
NA | NA | TRBJ2-2 | TRBV13 | CASRERGLFVSENTGELFF | TGTGCCAGCCGCGAGAGAGGGTTGTTCGTGTCAGAAAACACCGGGGAGCTGTTTTTT
TRBD1 | NA | TRBJ2-2 | TRBV7-8 | CASTEDRGNTGELFF | TGTGCCAGCACCGAGGACAGGGGAAACACCGGGGAGCTGTTTTTT
NA | NA | TRBJ2-7 | TRBV18 | CASSPGQNYEQYF | TGTGCCAGCTCACCGGGGCAGAACTACGAGCAGTACTTC
NA | NA | TRBJ2-2 | TRBV11-1 | CASSPQGSGELFF | TGTGCCAGCAGCCCCCAGGGGTCCGGGGAGCTGTTTTTT
NA | NA | TRBJ2-3 | TRBV3-1/TRBV3-2 | CASSRGVSTDTQYF | TGTGCCAGCAGCCGGGGGGTCTCCACAGATACGCAGTATTTT
TRBD1 | NA | TRBJ2-7 | TRBV5-4 | CASSLVGQELEQYF | TGTGCCAGCAGCTTGGTGGGACAGGAACTCGAGCAGTACTTC
NA | NA | TRBJ1-2 | TRBV28 | CASSLYRGNYGYTF | TGTGCCAGCAGTTTGTATAGGGGAAACTATGGCTACACCTTC
NA | once | TRBJ1-2 | TRBV19 | CASSITSGNRGYTF | TGTGCCAGTAGTATTACGTCAGGGAATCGCGGCTACACCTTC
NA | once | TRBJ2-7 | TRBV18 | CASSPVEGDRVHEQYF | TGTGCCAGCTCACCGGTTGAGGGTGATAGGGTTCACGAGCAGTACTTC
NA | NA | TRBJ2-5 | TRBV5-6 | CASSRWGGAMIQETQYF | TGTGCCAGCAGCCGATGGGGTGGGGCGATGATCCAAGAGACCCAGTACTTC
NA | NA | TRBJ2-1 | TRBV10-1 | CASSDGAGYLNEQFF | TGCGCCAGCAGTGACGGAGCGGGTTATCTCAATGAGCAGTTCTTC
NA | few | TRBJ2-1 | TRBV3-1/TRBV3-2 | CASRQRRSNYNEQFF | TGTGCCAGCAGACAAAGGCGGAGCAACTACAATGAGCAGTTCTTC
NA | NA | TRBJ1-2 | TRBV6-4 | CASSDSPGAEGYTF | TGTGCCAGCAGTGACTCTCCTGGGGCTGAAGGCTACACCTTC